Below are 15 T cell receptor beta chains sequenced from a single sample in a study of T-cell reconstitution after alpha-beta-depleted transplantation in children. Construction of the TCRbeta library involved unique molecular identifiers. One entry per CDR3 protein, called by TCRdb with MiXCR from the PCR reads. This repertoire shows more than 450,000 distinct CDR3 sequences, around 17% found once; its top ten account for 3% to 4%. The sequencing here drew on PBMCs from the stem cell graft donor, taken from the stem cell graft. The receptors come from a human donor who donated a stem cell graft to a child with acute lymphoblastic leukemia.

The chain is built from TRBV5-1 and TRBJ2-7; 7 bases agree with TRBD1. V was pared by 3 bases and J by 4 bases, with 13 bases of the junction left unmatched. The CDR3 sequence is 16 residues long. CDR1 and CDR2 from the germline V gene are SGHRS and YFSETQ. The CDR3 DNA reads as TGCGCCAGCAGCTCCAACAGGGGCCAACGAAGTTACGAGCAGTACTTC. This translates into CASSSNRGQRSYEQYF.

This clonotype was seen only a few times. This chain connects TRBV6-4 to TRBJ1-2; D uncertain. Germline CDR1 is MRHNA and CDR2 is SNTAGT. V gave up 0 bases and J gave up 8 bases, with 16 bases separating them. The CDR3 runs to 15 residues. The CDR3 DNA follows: TGTGCCAGCAGTGACTCAAGATCTCCCTATGTGGGCTACACCTTC. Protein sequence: CASSDSRSPYVGYTF.

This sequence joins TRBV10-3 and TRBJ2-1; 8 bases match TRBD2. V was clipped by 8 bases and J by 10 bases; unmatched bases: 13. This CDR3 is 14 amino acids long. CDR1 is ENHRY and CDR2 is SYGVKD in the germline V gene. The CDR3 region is CAIGLPGGTREQFF. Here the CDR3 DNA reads TGTGCCATCGGGCTTCCGGGAGGGACAAGAGAGCAGTTCTTC.

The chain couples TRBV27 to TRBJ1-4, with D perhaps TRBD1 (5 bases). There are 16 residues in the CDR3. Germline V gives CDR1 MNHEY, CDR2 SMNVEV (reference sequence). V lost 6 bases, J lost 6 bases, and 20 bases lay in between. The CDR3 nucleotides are TGTGCCAGCAGCGACGAACAGACAGACGGCGATGAAAAACTGTTTTTT. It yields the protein CASSDEQTDGDEKLFF.

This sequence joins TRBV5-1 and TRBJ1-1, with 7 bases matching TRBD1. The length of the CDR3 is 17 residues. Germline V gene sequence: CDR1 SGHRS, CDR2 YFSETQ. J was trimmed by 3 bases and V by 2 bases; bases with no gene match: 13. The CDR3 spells CASSLTLGTVFHTEAFF. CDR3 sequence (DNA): TGCGCCAGCAGCTTAACCCTCGGGACAGTATTCCACACTGAAGCTTTCTTT. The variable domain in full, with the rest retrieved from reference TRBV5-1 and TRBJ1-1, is KAGVTQTPRYLIKTRGQQVTLSCSPISGHRSVSWYQQTPGQGLQFLFEYFSETQRNKGNFPGRFSGRQFSNSRSEMNVSTLELGDSALYLCASSLTLGTVFHTEAFFGQGTRLTVV.

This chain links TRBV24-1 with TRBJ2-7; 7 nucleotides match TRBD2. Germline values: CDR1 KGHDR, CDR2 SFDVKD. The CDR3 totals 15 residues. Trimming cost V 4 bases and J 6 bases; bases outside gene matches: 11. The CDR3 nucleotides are TGTGCCACCAGTGAACGGGGGGTAGGCGTTGGCGAGCAGTACTTC. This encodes CATSERGVGVGEQYF.

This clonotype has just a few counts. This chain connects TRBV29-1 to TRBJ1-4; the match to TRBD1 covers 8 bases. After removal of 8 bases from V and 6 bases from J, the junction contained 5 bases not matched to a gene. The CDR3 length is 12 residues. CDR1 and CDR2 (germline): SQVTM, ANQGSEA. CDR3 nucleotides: TGCAGCATAAAGACAGGGGATGAAAAACTGTTTTTT. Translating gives CSIKTGDEKLFF.

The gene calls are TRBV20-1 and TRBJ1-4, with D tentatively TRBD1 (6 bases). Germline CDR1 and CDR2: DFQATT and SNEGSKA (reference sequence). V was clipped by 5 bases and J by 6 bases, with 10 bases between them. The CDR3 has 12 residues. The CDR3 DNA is TGCAGTGCTTTCAGGACAGATGAAAAACTGTTTTTT. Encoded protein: CSAFRTDEKLFF.

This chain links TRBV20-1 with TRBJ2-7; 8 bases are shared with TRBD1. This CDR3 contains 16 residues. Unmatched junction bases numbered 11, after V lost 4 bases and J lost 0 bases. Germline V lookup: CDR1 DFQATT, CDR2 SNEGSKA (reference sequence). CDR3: CSAISQTGGRSYEQYF. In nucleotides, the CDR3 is TGCAGTGCTATCTCCCAAACAGGGGGTCGCTCCTACGAGCAGTACTTC.

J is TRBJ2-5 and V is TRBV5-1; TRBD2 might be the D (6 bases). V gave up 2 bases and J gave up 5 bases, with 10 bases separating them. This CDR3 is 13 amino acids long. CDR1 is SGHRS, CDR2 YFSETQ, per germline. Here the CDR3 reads CASSFGSGETQYF. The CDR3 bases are TGCGCCAGCAGCTTCGGGAGCGGGGAGACCCAGTACTTC. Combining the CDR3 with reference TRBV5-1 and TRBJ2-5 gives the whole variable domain KAGVTQTPRYLIKTRGQQVTLSCSPISGHRSVSWYQQTPGQGLQFLFEYFSETQRNKGNFPGRFSGRQFSNSRSEMNVSTLELGDSALYLCASSFGSGETQYFGPGTRLLVL.

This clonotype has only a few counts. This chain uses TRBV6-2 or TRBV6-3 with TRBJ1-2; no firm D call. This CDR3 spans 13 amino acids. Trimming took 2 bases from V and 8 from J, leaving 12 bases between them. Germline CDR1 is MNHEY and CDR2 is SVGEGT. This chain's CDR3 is CASSYPTIDGYTF. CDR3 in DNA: TGTGCCAGCAGTTACCCCACTATAGACGGCTACACCTTC.

For the CDR3, the DNA is TGCGCCAGCAGCTCGTTAACAGGGGGCTGGGACACTGAAGCTTTCTTT. Translated: CASSSLTGGWDTEAFF. This chain links TRBV5-1 with TRBJ1-1; 9 bases align to TRBD1. The CDR3 is made up of 16 amino acids. Germline CDR1 SGHRS, CDR2 YFSETQ. V dropped 3 bases and J dropped 3; count of bases not matched to a gene: 9.

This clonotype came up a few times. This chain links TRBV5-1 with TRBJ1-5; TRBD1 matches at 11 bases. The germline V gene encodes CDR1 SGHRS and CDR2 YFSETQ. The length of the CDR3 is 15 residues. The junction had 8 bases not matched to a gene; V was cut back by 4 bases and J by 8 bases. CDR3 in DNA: TGCGCCAGCAGCGTCGGGACAGGGGGATGGGAGCCCCAGCATTTT. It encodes CASSVGTGGWEPQHF.

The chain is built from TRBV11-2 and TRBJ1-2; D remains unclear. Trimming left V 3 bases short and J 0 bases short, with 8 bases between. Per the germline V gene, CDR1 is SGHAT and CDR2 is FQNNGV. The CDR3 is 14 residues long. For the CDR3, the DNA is TGTGCCAGCAGCTTCCTCGGTTCTAACTATGGCTACACCTTC. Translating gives CASSFLGSNYGYTF.

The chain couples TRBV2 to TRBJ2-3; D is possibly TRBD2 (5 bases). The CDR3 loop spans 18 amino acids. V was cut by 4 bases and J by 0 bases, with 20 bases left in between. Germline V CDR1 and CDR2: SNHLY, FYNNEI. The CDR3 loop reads CASSGRYGDGASTDTQYF. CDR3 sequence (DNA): TGTGCCAGCAGTGGACGCTACGGGGATGGAGCTAGCACAGATACGCAGTATTTT.